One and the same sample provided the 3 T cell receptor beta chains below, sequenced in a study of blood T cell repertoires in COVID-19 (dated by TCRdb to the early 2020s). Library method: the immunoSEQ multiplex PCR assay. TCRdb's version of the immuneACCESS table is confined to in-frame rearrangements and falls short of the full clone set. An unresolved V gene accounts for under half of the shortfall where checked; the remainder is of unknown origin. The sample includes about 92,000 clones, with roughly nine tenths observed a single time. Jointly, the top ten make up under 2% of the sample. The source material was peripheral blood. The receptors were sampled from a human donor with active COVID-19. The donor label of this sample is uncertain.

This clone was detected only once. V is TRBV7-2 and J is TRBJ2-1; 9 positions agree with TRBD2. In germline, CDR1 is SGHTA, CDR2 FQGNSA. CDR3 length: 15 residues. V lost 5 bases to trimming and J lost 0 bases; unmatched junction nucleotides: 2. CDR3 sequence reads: CASSILAGSYNEQFF. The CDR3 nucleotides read TGTGCCAGCAGCATACTAGCGGGCTCCTACAATGAGCAGTTCTTC.

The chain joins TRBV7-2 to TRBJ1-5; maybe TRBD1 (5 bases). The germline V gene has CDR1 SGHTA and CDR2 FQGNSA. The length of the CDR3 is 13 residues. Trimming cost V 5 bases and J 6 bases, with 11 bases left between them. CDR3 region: CASSSTGSQPQHF. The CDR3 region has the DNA TGTGCCAGCAGCAGTACAGGATCTCAGCCCCAGCATTTT.

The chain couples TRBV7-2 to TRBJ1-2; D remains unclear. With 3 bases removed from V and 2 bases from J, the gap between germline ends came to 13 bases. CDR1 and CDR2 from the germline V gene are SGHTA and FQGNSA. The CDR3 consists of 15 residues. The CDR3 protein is CASSLAQPENYGYTF. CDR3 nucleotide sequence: TGTGCCAGCAGCTTGGCCCAACCGGAGAACTATGGCTACACCTTC.